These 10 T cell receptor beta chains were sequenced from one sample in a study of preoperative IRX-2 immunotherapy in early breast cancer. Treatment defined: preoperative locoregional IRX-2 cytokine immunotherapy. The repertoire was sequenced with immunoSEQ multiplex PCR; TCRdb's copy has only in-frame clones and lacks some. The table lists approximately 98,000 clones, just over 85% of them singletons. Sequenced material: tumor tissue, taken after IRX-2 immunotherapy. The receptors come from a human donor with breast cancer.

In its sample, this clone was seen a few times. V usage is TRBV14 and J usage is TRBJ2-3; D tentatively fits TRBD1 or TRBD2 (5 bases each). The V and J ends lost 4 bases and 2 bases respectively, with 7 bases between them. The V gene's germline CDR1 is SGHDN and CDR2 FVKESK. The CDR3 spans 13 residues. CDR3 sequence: CASSRGNTDTQYF. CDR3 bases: TGTGCCAGCAGCCGGGGGAACACAGATACGCAGTATTTT.

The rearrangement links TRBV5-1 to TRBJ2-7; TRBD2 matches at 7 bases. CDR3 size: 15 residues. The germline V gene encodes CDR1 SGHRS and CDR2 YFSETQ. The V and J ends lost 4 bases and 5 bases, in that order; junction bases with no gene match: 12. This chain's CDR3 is CASSHGLDSPNEQYF. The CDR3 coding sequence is TGCGCCAGCAGCCACGGACTAGACTCTCCAAACGAGCAGTACTTC. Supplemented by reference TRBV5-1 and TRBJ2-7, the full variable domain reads KAGVTQTPRYLIKTRGQQVTLSCSPISGHRSVSWYQQTPGQGLQFLFEYFSETQRNKGNFPGRFSGRQFSNSRSEMNVSTLELGDSALYLCASSHGLDSPNEQYFGPGTRLTVT.

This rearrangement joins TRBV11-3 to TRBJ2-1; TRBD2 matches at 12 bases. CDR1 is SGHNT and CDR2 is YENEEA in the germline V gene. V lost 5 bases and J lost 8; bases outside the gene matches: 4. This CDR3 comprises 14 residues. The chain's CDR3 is CASSPTSGSDEQFF. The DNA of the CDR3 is TGTGCCAGCAGCCCGACTAGCGGGAGTGATGAGCAGTTCTTC.

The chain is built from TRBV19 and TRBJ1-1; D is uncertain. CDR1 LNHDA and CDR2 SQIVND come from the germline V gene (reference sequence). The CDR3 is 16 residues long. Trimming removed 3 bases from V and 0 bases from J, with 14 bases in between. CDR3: CASSINPEFMNTEAFF. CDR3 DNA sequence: TGTGCCAGTAGTATCAACCCGGAATTTATGAACACTGAAGCTTTCTTT.

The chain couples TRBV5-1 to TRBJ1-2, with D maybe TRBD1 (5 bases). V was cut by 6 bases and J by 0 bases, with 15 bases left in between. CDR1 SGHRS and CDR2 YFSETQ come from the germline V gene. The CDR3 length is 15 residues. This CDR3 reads CASKIPGSTNYGYTF. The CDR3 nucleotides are TGCGCCAGCAAGATACCAGGGTCGACTAACTATGGCTACACCTTC.

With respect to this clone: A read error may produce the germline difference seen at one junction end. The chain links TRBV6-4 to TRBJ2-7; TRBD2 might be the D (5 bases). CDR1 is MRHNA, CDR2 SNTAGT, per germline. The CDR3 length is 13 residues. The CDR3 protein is CASSYSMTNEQYF. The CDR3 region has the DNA TGTGCCAGCAGTTACTCGATGACTAACGAGCAATACTTC.

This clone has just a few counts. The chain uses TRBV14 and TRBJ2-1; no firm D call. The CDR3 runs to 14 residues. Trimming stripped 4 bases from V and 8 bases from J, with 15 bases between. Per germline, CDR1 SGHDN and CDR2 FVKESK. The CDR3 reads CASSLRAFWDEQFF. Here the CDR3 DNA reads TGTGCCAGCAGCCTTCGGGCGTTTTGGGATGAGCAGTTCTTC.

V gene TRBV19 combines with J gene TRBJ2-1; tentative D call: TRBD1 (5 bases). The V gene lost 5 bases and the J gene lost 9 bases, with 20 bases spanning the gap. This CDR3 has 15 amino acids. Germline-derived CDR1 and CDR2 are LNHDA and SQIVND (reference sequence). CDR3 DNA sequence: TGTGCCAGTAGTCTTGGACACCCCTCCCGGGCTGAGCAGTTCTTC. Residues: CASSLGHPSRAEQFF.

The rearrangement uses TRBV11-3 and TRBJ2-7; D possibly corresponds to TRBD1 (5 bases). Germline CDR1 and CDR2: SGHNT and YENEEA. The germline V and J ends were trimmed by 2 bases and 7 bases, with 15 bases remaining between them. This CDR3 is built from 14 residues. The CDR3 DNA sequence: TGTGCCAGCAGCTTAACAGGACCTACGAGGGAGCAGTACTTC. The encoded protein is CASSLTGPTREQYF.

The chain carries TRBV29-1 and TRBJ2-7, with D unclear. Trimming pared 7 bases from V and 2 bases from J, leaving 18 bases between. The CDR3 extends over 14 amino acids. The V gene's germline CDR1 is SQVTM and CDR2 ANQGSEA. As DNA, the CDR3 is TGCAGCGAGTTAACCAATTCATTTCCCTACGAGCAGTACTTC. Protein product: CSELTNSFPYEQYF.